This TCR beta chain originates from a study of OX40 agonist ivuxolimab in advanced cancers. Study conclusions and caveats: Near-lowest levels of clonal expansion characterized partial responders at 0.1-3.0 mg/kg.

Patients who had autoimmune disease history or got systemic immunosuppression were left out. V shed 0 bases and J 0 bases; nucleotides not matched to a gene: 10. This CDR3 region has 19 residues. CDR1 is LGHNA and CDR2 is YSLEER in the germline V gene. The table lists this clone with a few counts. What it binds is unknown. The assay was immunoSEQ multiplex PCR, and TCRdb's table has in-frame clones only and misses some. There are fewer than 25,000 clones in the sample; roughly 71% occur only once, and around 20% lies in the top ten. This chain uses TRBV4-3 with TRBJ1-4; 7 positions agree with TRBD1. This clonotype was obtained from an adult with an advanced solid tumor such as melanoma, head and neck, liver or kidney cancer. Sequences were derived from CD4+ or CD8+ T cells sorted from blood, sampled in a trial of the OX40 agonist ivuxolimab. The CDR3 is CASSQDPRGQTPTNEKLFF. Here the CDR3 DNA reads TGCGCCAGCAGCCAAGATCCCAGGGGACAGACACCAACTAATGAAAAACTGTTTTTT.